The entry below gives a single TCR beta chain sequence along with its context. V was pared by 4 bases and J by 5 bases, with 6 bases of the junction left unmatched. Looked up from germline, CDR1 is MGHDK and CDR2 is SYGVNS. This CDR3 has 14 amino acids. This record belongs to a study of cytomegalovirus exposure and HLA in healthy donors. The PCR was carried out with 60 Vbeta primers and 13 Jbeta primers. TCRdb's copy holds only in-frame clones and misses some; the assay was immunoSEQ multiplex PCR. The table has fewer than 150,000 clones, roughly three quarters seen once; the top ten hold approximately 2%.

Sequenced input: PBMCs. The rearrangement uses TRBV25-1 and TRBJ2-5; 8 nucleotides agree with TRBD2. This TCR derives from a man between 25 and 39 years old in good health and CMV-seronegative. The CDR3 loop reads CASSGGGLGETQYF. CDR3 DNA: TGTGCCAGCAGTGGGGGGGGACTAGGGGAGACCCAGTACTTC.